This T cell receptor (beta chain) is from a study of chemoradiotherapy in HPV16-positive cancers. Points from the study as a whole: Candidate HPV-specific clones and E7-related TCR motifs grew in tumor during treatment.

The protocol was immunoSEQ multiplex PCR, while the TCRdb copy is restricted to in-frame clones and leaves out a portion. The sample includes 1,000 to 1,500 clones, about four fifths of them seen just once. The germline gives CDR1 MRHNA, CDR2 SNTAGT. This CDR3 is 14 amino acids long. V dropped 3 bases and J dropped 8 bases, with 14 bases sitting between them. Comment on this clone: The antigen is unknown.

The chain recombines TRBV6-4 with TRBJ2-1; perhaps D is TRBD1 or TRBD2 (5 bases each). The material sequenced was tumor tissue, taken from a patient who underwent chemoradiotherapy. This sequence was found in a human donor with HPV-associated anogenital cancer. CDR3 DNA: TGTGCCAGCAGTGATGGTAGCGAAGGGGATGAGCAGTTCTTC. It encodes CASSDGSEGDEQFF.